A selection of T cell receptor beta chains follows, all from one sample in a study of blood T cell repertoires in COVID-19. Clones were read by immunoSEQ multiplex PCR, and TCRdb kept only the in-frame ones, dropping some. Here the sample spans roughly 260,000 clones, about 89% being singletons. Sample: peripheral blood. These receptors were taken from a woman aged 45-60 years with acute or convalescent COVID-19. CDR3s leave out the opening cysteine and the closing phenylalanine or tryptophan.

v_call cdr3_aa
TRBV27 ASRAGFLGVEKLF
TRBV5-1 ASSSSTGAPEAF
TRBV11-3 ASSLGPSYVQY
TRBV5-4 ASSLAGGRADEQY
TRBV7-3 ASSLNAAGTDTQY
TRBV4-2 ASSQEDLQGYGYT
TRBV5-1 ASSLEASSGYGYT
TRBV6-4 ASSDSGGGNEQF
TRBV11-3 ASSLDPGNTIY
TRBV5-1 ASSFGRDQPQH
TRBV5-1 ASTRTSGHEQY
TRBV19 ASSSEIRGQFPQH
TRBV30 AWSVRRGVAASSYEQY
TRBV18 ASSPGANEKLF
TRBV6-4 ASSEGQGYTGELF
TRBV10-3 AISEFTGYKPAETQY
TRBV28 ASRPSDSRENEKLF
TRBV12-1 ASSTWTSGTDTQY
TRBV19 ASLRGGFSTNEKLF
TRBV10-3 AISEKGTDVYEQY
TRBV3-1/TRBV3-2 ASSHREITDTQY
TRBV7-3 ASSLFFFDEQF
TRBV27 ASSLGQGGYEQY
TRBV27 ASSPRGLRGSPLH
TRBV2 ASSGGRTTNTEAF
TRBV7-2 ASSPTGRGNTIY
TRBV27 ASKPGAGRAYEQY
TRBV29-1 SVGRASGHVYNEQF
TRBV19 ASSASGGSTDTQY
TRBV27 ASSLSGTGYYEQY
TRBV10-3 AIRDRVEGYT
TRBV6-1 ASSEPDRGYQPQH
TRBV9 ASSGRDSKSSYEQY
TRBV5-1 ASYLASTDTQY
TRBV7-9 ASSFLKQGAYEQY
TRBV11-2 ASSLGASESYEQY
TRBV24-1 ATSDSTTRHNYNEQF
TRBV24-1 ATSRTGDVDTQY
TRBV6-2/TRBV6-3 ASSRQESNYGYT
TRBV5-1 ASSPDDIRWTEAF
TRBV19 ASGSRGEVDEKLF
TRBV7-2 ASSLAHQWDPRRANEQF